This T cell receptor (beta chain) was recorded in a study of blood T cell repertoires in COVID-19. Study-level information: Acute and convalescent COVID-19 samples came from the United States, Italy and Spain. The cDNA or gDNA used as material had been derived from T cells, B-cell-depleted T cells, or PBMCs.

Germline lookup yields CDR1 GTSNPN and CDR2 SVGIG (reference sequence). This CDR3 has 13 residues. Trimming stripped 2 bases from V and 0 bases from J, with 7 bases between. Per the authors' pipeline: Nucleated cell counts were estimated from reference gene primer amplification. Sequencing used immunoSEQ multiplex PCR; TCRdb keeps in-frame clones, though not all of them. That table furnishes V, J and clone size, whereas the DNA furnished D and trimming. This table holds about 220,000 clones, less than 90% found once. Sequencing was done on a sample of peripheral blood. This chain uses TRBV30 with TRBJ1-1; D uncertain. The source of this sequence is a woman aged 55-70 years who had recovered from COVID-19. Written as DNA, the CDR3 is TGTGCCTGGAGTCAGGACTTGAACACTGAAGCTTTCTTT. Amino acid sequence: CAWSQDLNTEAFF.